Below, 7 T cell receptor beta chains from the same sample are listed, as sequenced in a study of blood T cells in healthy people across ages. Primed by a sample-barcoded 5' primer and a J-beta primer mix, a second PCR proceeded for about 6 to 11 cycles. TCRdb passed the 5' RACE reads through MiXCR, listing each CDR3 protein once. This sample carries about 970,000 distinct CDR3 sequences, roughly 50% of them seen once, and the ten largest clones take about a fifth. Sequenced: blood. The source of these receptors is a woman in her fifties or sixties in good health.

The gene calls are TRBV4-1 and TRBJ2-5; 14 bases are shared with TRBD2. Near its end, the DNA agrees better with TRBJ2-7, so the J call may be wrong. Germline CDR1 MGHRA, CDR2 YSYEKL. This CDR3 has 15 amino acids. The chain's CDR3 is CASSHPGLAGDEQYF. CDR3 DNA: TGCGCCAGCAGCCACCCGGGACTAGCGGGGGACGAGCAGTACTTC.

This clonotype was observed a few times. The V gene is TRBV2, the J gene TRBJ2-7; D possibly corresponds to TRBD1 (7 bases). The V and J ends lost 9 bases and 3 bases respectively, with 27 bases between them. The germline V gene has CDR1 SNHLY and CDR2 FYNNEI. This CDR3 is 17 amino acids long. The CDR3: CASTEYGLAAGGYEQYF. The DNA of the CDR3 is TGTGCCAGTACTGAATATGGTTTAGCGGCAGGGGGCTACGAGCAGTACTTC. Drawing the rest from reference TRBV2 and TRBJ2-7, the complete variable domain is EPEVTQTPSHQVTQMGQEVILRCVPISNHLYFYWYRQILGQKVEFLVSFYNNEISEKSEIFDDQFSVERPDGSNFTLKIRSTKLEDSAMYFCASTEYGLAAGGYEQYFGPGTRLTVT.

This sequence joins TRBV20-1 and TRBJ2-3; D is possibly TRBD1 or TRBD2 (5 bases each). V was trimmed by 4 bases and J by 0 bases, leaving 11 bases between them. This CDR3 comprises 14 residues. Germline lookup yields CDR1 DFQATT and CDR2 SNEGSKA (reference sequence). CDR3 protein: CSAIRDGSTDTQYF. Here the CDR3 DNA reads TGCAGTGCTATCCGGGACGGGAGCACAGATACGCAGTATTTT.

The chain uses TRBV5-1 and TRBJ2-1; D might be TRBD2 (6 bases). The closer fit of TRBJ2-7 to the DNA end suggests the J call may be wrong. Germline CDR1 reads SGHRS; CDR2 reads YFSETQ. The CDR3 extends over 15 amino acids. CDR3 sequence (DNA): TGCGCCAGCAGCTTGGAGGCTAGCGACTACAATGAGCAGTACTTC. It yields the protein CASSLEASDYNEQYF.

This clonotype was counted only a few times. The chain carries TRBV29-1 and TRBJ2-3; possible D gene TRBD2, 5 bases. V was cut by 7 bases and J by 0 bases, with 26 bases left in between. Germline V gene data show CDR1 as SQVTM and CDR2 as ANQGSEA. This CDR3 region has 18 residues. CDR3 sequence reads: CSAAGLIRRTASTDTQYF. The CDR3 DNA reads as TGCAGCGCAGCTGGACTCATAAGACGAACTGCTAGCACAGATACGCAGTATTTT.

This clonotype was counted a few times. J is TRBJ1-2 and V is TRBV12-3 or TRBV12-4, with D perhaps TRBD1 (6 bases). Trimming shortened V by 6 bases and J by 8 bases, and 13 bases separated the two germline ends. CDR3 length: 12 amino acids. The CDR3 protein is CASRAGANGYTF. The CDR3, as DNA: TGTGCCAGCAGAGCAGGGGCGAACGGCTACACCTTC.

V and J are TRBV4-3 and TRBJ2-2; weak D call: TRBD1 (7 bases). V was shortened by 0 bases and J by 1 base, with 15 bases between the two germline ends. Per germline, CDR1 LGHNA and CDR2 YSLEER. The CDR3 contains 18 residues. Here the CDR3 reads CASSQDQGGAENTGELFF. The DNA for the CDR3 is TGCGCCAGCAGCCAAGATCAGGGGGGCGCCGAGAACACCGGGGAGCTGTTTTTT.